A single sample gave rise to the 22 T cell receptor beta chains below, sequenced in a study of blood T cell repertoires in COVID-19. The protocol was immunoSEQ multiplex PCR, while the TCRdb copy is restricted to in-frame clones and leaves out a portion. The data contain 70,000 to 100,000 clones, around 84% of them singletons. The material sequenced was peripheral blood. The receptors were gathered from a human donor in a cohort sampled during active COVID-19.

This clone was found a few times. The chain couples TRBV5-4 to TRBJ1-1; 8 nucleotides match TRBD1. CDR1 SGHNT and CDR2 YYREEE come from the germline V gene (reference sequence). After removal of 3 bases from V and 11 bases from J, the junction contained 6 bases not matched to a gene. The CDR3 totals 12 residues. The CDR3 region has the DNA TGTGCCAGCAGCTCGCTGGACAGGGAGGCTTTCTTT. Translation gives CASSSLDREAFF.

This clone turned up a few times. CDR3 region: CASSEDRGRAFF. CDR3 sequence (DNA): TGTGCCAGCAGTGAGGACAGGGGTAGGGCTTTCTTT. The chain carries TRBV2 and TRBJ1-1, with TRBD1 identical over 9 bases. Germline V gene sequence: CDR1 SNHLY, CDR2 FYNNEI. The CDR3 loop spans 12 amino acids. Unmatched junction bases numbered 4, after V lost 3 bases and J lost 11 bases.

The chain links TRBV6-1 to TRBJ2-1, with a possible D match to TRBD1 (5 bases). Trimming removed 1 base at V and 6 bases at J, with 13 bases between. Per the germline V gene, CDR1 is MNHNS and CDR2 is SASEGT. This CDR3 has 15 residues. The CDR3 DNA is TGTGCCAGCAGTGAAGGGCAGGGAAGGGTCAATGAGCAGTTCTTC. It translates to CASSEGQGRVNEQFF.

The V call is TRBV25-1, the J call TRBJ2-7; TRBD1 matches at 9 bases. Germline V CDR1 and CDR2: MGHDK, SYGVNS. There are 17 residues in the CDR3. Trimming cost V 6 bases and J 3 bases; bases outside gene matches: 15. CDR3 in amino acids: CASSPGTGRVKGYEQYF. The CDR3 region has the DNA TGTGCCAGCAGCCCCGGGACAGGGAGGGTTAAGGGCTACGAGCAGTACTTC.

The CDR3 region is CASSAGTANNQPQHF. CDR3 bases: TGTGCCAGCTCAGCCGGGACAGCCAATAATCAGCCCCAGCATTTT. V and J are TRBV18 and TRBJ1-5, with TRBD1 matching 7 bases. The CDR3 runs 15 residues. Germline CDR1 reads KGHSH; CDR2 reads LQKENI. Unmatched junction bases numbered 8, after V lost 5 bases and J lost 4 bases.

The sample holds a few counts of this clone. This chain joins TRBV24-1 and TRBJ1-1, with D perhaps TRBD1 (6 bases). Germline V CDR1 and CDR2: KGHDR, SFDVKD. Trimming left V 2 bases short and J 11 bases short, with 14 bases between. CDR3 length: 13 residues. For the CDR3, the DNA is TGTGCCACCAGTGATTCGGGGGGCCGCGGGGCTTTCTTT. It yields the protein CATSDSGGRGAFF.

The chain has TRBV30 and TRBJ2-5, with 7 bases that match TRBD1. Germline-derived CDR1 and CDR2 are GTSNPN and SVGIG (reference sequence). V was pared by 2 bases and J by 2 bases, with 2 bases of the junction left unmatched. The CDR3 loop spans 13 amino acids. CDR3 loop: CAWSHRGQETQYF. DNA for the CDR3: TGTGCCTGGAGTCACAGGGGACAAGAGACCCAGTACTTC. The variable domain in full, completed from reference TRBV30 and TRBJ2-5, reads SQTIHQWPATLVQPVGSPLSLECTVEGTSNPNLYWYRQAAGRGLQLLFYSVGIGQISSEVPQNLSASRPQDRQFILSSKKLLLSDSGFYLCAWSHRGQETQYFGPGTRLLVL.

The rearrangement uses TRBV25-1 and TRBJ2-7; 9 positions match TRBD1. The germline V gene has CDR1 MGHDK and CDR2 SYGVNS. The CDR3 is 14 residues long. The trim removed 7 bases at V and 5 bases at J, leaving 9 bases unmatched. The CDR3, as DNA: TGTGCCAGCACGAATTTGGGACAGGGCCACGAGCAGTACTTC. Protein product: CASTNLGQGHEQYF.

This chain uses TRBV16 with TRBJ2-3; TRBD2 matches 14 bases. The trim removed 2 bases at V and 3 bases at J, leaving 7 bases unmatched. The length of the CDR3 is 18 residues. CDR1 is KGHSY, CDR2 FQNENV, per germline. The CDR3 reads CASSQRPGLAGVTDTQYF. CDR3 bases: TGTGCCAGCAGCCAAAGACCGGGACTAGCGGGGGTGACAGATACGCAGTATTTT.

This chain uses TRBV7-3 with TRBJ2-1, with TRBD2 matching 8 bases. The CDR3 spans 14 residues. The germline CDR1 and CDR2 sequences are SGHTA and FQGTGA. Losses at the gene ends were 5 bases for V and 6 bases for J; bases not matched to a gene: 6. CDR3 DNA: TGTGCCAGCAGCAGTAGCGGGGACGTCAATGAGCAGTTCTTC. This translates into CASSSSGDVNEQFF.

For the CDR3, the DNA is TGTGCCAGCAGCGTGGACAGGGGAAACACCATATATTTT. Amino acid sequence: CASSVDRGNTIYF. V gene TRBV3-1 (or the pseudogene TRBV3-2) combines with J gene TRBJ1-3, with 7 positions matching TRBD1. V was pared by 5 bases and J by 4 bases, with 2 bases of the junction left unmatched. Germline V gene data show CDR1 as LGHDT and CDR2 as YNNKEL (reference sequence). This CDR3 comprises 13 residues.

The count of this clone is one. V and J are TRBV18 and TRBJ2-7, with 11 bases that match TRBD2. From germline, CDR1 is KGHSH and CDR2 LQKENI. This CDR3 spans 15 amino acids. Trimming cost V 2 bases and J 3 bases; bases outside gene matches: 3. The CDR3 sequence is CASSPSTSGSYEQYF. The CDR3 DNA reads as TGTGCCAGCTCACCAAGTACTAGCGGGAGCTACGAGCAGTACTTC.

The chain employs TRBV18 and TRBJ1-1, with 9 bases aligning to TRBD1. This CDR3 is built from 17 residues. Unmatched junction bases numbered 7, after V lost 1 base and J lost 1 base. Germline values: CDR1 KGHSH, CDR2 LQKENI. The CDR3 spells CASSPLLPGQGNTEAFF. CDR3 sequence (DNA): TGTGCCAGCTCACCACTTCTACCGGGACAGGGGAACACTGAAGCTTTCTTT. Filled out from reference TRBV18 and TRBJ1-1, the complete variable domain reads NAGVMQNPRHLVRRRGQEARLRCSPMKGHSHVYWYRQLPEEGLKFMVYLQKENIIDESGMPKERFSAEFPKEGPSILRIQQVVRGDSAAYFCASSPLLPGQGNTEAFFGQGTRLTVV.

This clone was detected only once. The chain has TRBV4-1 and TRBJ2-7; 10 bases match TRBD2. Germline V gene lookup returns CDR1 MGHRA and CDR2 YSYEKL. This CDR3 contains 18 residues. After removal of 0 bases from V and 2 bases from J, the junction contained 10 bases not matched to a gene. CDR3 bases: TGCGCCAGCAGCCAAGATAAGGCTAGCGGGAGAGAGCCCTACGAGCAGTACTTC. It yields the protein CASSQDKASGREPYEQYF.

The V call is TRBV5-1, the J call TRBJ2-7; 9 nucleotides line up with TRBD2. This CDR3 region has 13 residues. J lost 12 bases, V lost 7 bases, and 14 bases had no gene match. Germline V gives CDR1 SGHRS, CDR2 YFSETQ. The CDR3 here is CASGSAGGPNLYF. The CDR3 DNA reads as TGCGCCAGCGGCTCAGCGGGAGGACCTAATCTGTACTTC.

The V and J genes are TRBV11-2 and TRBJ2-3, with D possibly being TRBD2 (5 bases). The CDR3 sequence is 16 residues long. Trimming cost V 1 base and J 5 bases, with 16 bases left between them. CDR1 and CDR2 from the germline V gene are SGHAT and FQNNGV. DNA for the CDR3: TGTGCCAGCAGCTTAGGAACCGGGATTAGAGGAGATACGCAGTATTTT. This gives the protein CASSLGTGIRGDTQYF. Looking up the rest from reference TRBV11-2 and TRBJ2-3 gives the full variable domain: EAGVAQSPRYKIIEKRQSVAFWCNPISGHATLYWYQQILGQGPKLLIQFQNNGVVDDSQLPKDRFSAERLKGVDSTLKIQPAKLEDSAVYLCASSLGTGIRGDTQYFGPGTRLTVL.

This CDR3 reads CASSYGGGTGSGEQYF. The DNA of the CDR3 is TGTGCCAGCAGCTACGGGGGGGGGACAGGGAGCGGCGAGCAGTACTTC. V gene TRBV6-5 combines with J gene TRBJ2-7; D may be TRBD1 (9 bases). The ends were cut back, 6 bases at V and 6 bases at J, with 24 bases in the middle. Germline CDR1 is MNHEY and CDR2 is SVGAGI. The CDR3 spans 16 residues.

This chain uses TRBV30 with TRBJ1-2; possible D gene TRBD1, 5 bases. This CDR3 has 14 residues. Between the trimmed V and J ends, which lost 0 bases and 5 bases, there was a span of 13 bases. Germline-derived CDR1 and CDR2 are GTSNPN and SVGIG (reference sequence). As DNA, the CDR3 is TGTGCCTGGAGTGTACTCGGGGGGATATATGGCTACACCTTC. Translated: CAWSVLGGIYGYTF. The full variable domain, completed using reference TRBV30 and TRBJ1-2, is SQTIHQWPATLVQPVGSPLSLECTVEGTSNPNLYWYRQAAGRGLQLLFYSVGIGQISSEVPQNLSASRPQDRQFILSSKKLLLSDSGFYLCAWSVLGGIYGYTFGSGTRLTVV.

The rearrangement uses TRBV18 and TRBJ2-1, with 10 bases lining up with TRBD1. The CDR3 covers 16 residues. J was trimmed by 7 bases and V by 4 bases; bases with no gene match: 10. Per the germline V gene, CDR1 is KGHSH and CDR2 is LQKENI. The CDR3 bases are TGTGCCAGCTCACAGCTACCGGGGGGACAGGGGAATGAGCAGTTCTTC. It specifies CASSQLPGGQGNEQFF. Drawing the rest from reference TRBV18 and TRBJ2-1, the complete variable domain is NAGVMQNPRHLVRRRGQEARLRCSPMKGHSHVYWYRQLPEEGLKFMVYLQKENIIDESGMPKERFSAEFPKEGPSILRIQQVVRGDSAAYFCASSQLPGGQGNEQFFGPGTRLTVL.

This chain links TRBV29-1 with TRBJ2-7; D perhaps matches TRBD2 (5 bases). The CDR3 is 13 residues long. Germline values: CDR1 SQVTM, CDR2 ANQGSEA. Trimming left V 7 bases short and J 2 bases short, with 15 bases between. This CDR3 is CSAEDSNAYEQYF. The CDR3 DNA is TGCAGCGCTGAGGACTCAAACGCCTACGAGCAGTACTTC.

The rearrangement uses TRBV28 and TRBJ1-2; 8 nucleotides agree with TRBD1. With V trimmed by 10 bases and J by 4 bases, 8 bases remained unmatched. CDR3 length: 13 amino acids. CDR1 is MDHEN, CDR2 SYDVKM, per germline. DNA for the CDR3: TGTGCCACCAGACAGGGGCGAATCTATGGCTACACCTTC. Protein: CATRQGRIYGYTF.

The chain uses TRBV4-1 and TRBJ1-5, with 10 bases that match TRBD1. Germline V lookup: CDR1 MGHRA, CDR2 YSYEKL. J gave up 2 bases and V 2 bases, and 6 bases lay outside the gene matches. This CDR3 is 17 amino acids long. This CDR3 is CASSQRQGADGNQPQHF. The CDR3, as DNA: TGCGCCAGCAGCCAAAGACAGGGGGCAGATGGCAATCAGCCCCAGCATTTT.